Each of the 27 T cell receptor beta chains below was sequenced from the same sample in a study of blood T cell repertoires in COVID-19. Sequencing used immunoSEQ multiplex PCR; TCRdb keeps in-frame clones, though not all of them. The sample yields fewer than 250,000 clones, 86% seen once. The sequenced sample consisted of peripheral blood. These receptors originate from a man aged 50 to 59 with COVID-19, enrolled during active disease.

This clone appeared a few times. The chain links TRBV10-3 to TRBJ1-6, with a possible D match to TRBD1 (6 bases). The length of the CDR3 is 15 residues. CDR1 is ENHRY, CDR2 SYGVKD, per germline. V was clipped by 6 bases and J by 5 bases, with 14 bases between them. Written as DNA, the CDR3 is TGTGCCATCAGGGGGACACCTCAAGATAATTCACCCCTCCACTTT. It codes for CAIRGTPQDNSPLHF.

The gene calls are TRBV6-1 and TRBJ2-3, with D tentatively TRBD2 (5 bases). V lost 1 base and J lost 1, with 12 bases in between. CDR3 length: 16 amino acids. Germline V gene sequence: CDR1 MNHNS, CDR2 SASEGT. The CDR3 DNA sequence: TGTGCCAGCAGTGAAGTTTTAGGACTCGGCACAGATACGCAGTATTTT. Amino acid sequence: CASSEVLGLGTDTQYF.

The gene calls are TRBV9 and TRBJ2-7, with 8 bases aligning to TRBD2. Germline V gene sequence: CDR1 SGDLS, CDR2 YYNGEE. J lost 3 bases, V lost 4 bases, and 12 bases had no gene match. There are 16 residues in the CDR3. The CDR3 here is CASSPNPSGSSYEQYF. CDR3 coding DNA: TGTGCCAGCAGCCCCAATCCCAGCGGGAGTAGCTACGAGCAGTACTTC.

The chain combines TRBV10-3 with TRBJ2-5; TRBD1 might be the D (6 bases). The CDR3 has 13 residues. Trimming cost V 6 bases and J 1 base, with 9 bases left between them. Per germline, CDR1 ENHRY and CDR2 SYGVKD. The chain's CDR3 is CAIRTDSQETQYF. CDR3 sequence (DNA): TGTGCCATCAGAACGGACAGCCAAGAGACCCAGTACTTC.

This chain joins TRBV3-1 (or the pseudogene TRBV3-2) and TRBJ2-7; possible D gene TRBD1, 7 bases. V was clipped by 7 bases and J by 2 bases, with 12 bases between them. CDR3 length: 13 residues. The germline CDR1 and CDR2 sequences are LGHDT and YNNKEL (reference sequence). This CDR3 reads CASTQGGTYEQYF. CDR3 bases: TGTGCCAGCACCCAGGGGGGTACCTACGAGCAGTACTTC.

The J gene is TRBJ2-7, the V gene TRBV19; a possible D gene is TRBD2 (5 bases). V gave up 4 bases and J gave up 7 bases, with 17 bases separating them. CDR1 and CDR2 (germline): LNHDA, SQIVND (reference sequence). The CDR3 spans 14 residues. Written as DNA, the CDR3 is TGTGCCAGTAGTACCCCCCCGGGAACGGGTGAGCAGTACTTC. Translating it yields CASSTPPGTGEQYF.

V is TRBV19 and J is TRBJ1-2; a weak D match, TRBD1 (6 bases). V shed 10 bases and J shed 5 bases, with 17 bases lying between them. This CDR3 spans 13 amino acids. The V gene's germline CDR1 is LNHDA and CDR2 SQIVND (reference sequence). The CDR3 bases are TGTGCCACAAGGGACACGACGGGGTATGGCTACACCTTC. Its translation is CATRDTTGYGYTF.

The V and J genes are TRBV9 and TRBJ2-2; TRBD1 is a possible D gene (6 bases). The CDR3 totals 16 residues. Trimming left V 2 bases short and J 1 base short, with 12 bases between. Germline V gene data show CDR1 as SGDLS and CDR2 as YYNGEE. Here the CDR3 DNA reads TGTGCCAGCAGCGTCTCCCCAGGGGAGAACACCGGGGAGCTGTTTTTT. Amino acids: CASSVSPGENTGELFF.

This sequence joins TRBV3-1 (or the pseudogene TRBV3-2) and TRBJ2-1; tentative D call: TRBD2 (6 bases). Deletions cut 4 bases from V and 0 bases from J, with 13 bases between. The CDR3 covers 16 residues. Germline assignment: CDR1 LGHDT and CDR2 YNNKEL (reference sequence). Here the CDR3 DNA reads TGTGCCAGCAGCCCTCCCGCGGGGATCTCCTACAATGAGCAGTTCTTC. Translating gives CASSPPAGISYNEQFF.

The chain is built from TRBV19 and TRBJ2-3; 8 bases are a match to TRBD1. Germline CDR1 and CDR2: LNHDA and SQIVND (reference sequence). The CDR3 runs 16 residues. V lost 6 bases and J lost 2; bases outside the gene matches: 10. The CDR3, as DNA: TGTGCCAGTAGCCCACGGGGGCAGGGGGCCACAGATACGCAGTATTTT. Amino acid sequence: CASSPRGQGATDTQYF.

J is TRBJ2-2 and V is TRBV6-5; 7 positions match TRBD1. Germline CDR1 is MNHEY and CDR2 is SVGAGI. Losses at the gene ends were 10 bases for V and 5 bases for J; bases not matched to a gene: 4. The CDR3 extends over 12 amino acids. The CDR3 DNA is TGTGCCATAAAACAGGGGACCGGGGAGCTGTTTTTT. It yields the protein CAIKQGTGELFF.

This clone was picked up a small number of times. CDR3 sequence: CATRQGLRGYTF. In DNA, the CDR3 is TGTGCCACTCGACAGGGGTTAAGAGGCTACACCTTC. The rearrangement uses TRBV6-5 and TRBJ1-2; TRBD1 matches 8 bases. The germline V gene has CDR1 MNHEY and CDR2 SVGAGI. J lost 8 bases, V lost 10 bases, and 9 bases had no gene match. This CDR3 is 12 amino acids long.

This clone was seen only a few times. The chain links TRBV9 to TRBJ2-2; maybe TRBD2 (5 bases). Germline values: CDR1 SGDLS, CDR2 YYNGEE. Trimming shortened V by 3 bases and J by 7 bases, and 19 bases separated the two germline ends. CDR3 length: 16 amino acids. Written as DNA, the CDR3 is TGTGCCAGCAGCGCACATCAAGAGGGTCCATTCGGGGAGCTGTTTTTT. It translates to CASSAHQEGPFGELFF.

This chain links TRBV11-1 with TRBJ1-5, with a possible D match to TRBD1 (5 bases). The CDR3 has 13 amino acids. Trimming took 5 bases from V and 7 from J, leaving 12 bases between them. The germline gives CDR1 SGHAT, CDR2 FQDESV (reference sequence). The CDR3 reads CASSKSQGQPQHF. CDR3 in DNA: TGTGCCAGCAGCAAAAGTCAGGGACAGCCCCAGCATTTT. Looking up the rest from reference TRBV11-1 and TRBJ1-5 gives the full variable domain: EAEVAQSPRYKITEKSQAVAFWCDPISGHATLYWYRQILGQGPELLVQFQDESVVDDSQLPKDRFSAERLKGVDSTLKIQPAELGDSAMYLCASSKSQGQPQHFGDGTRLSIL.

The rearrangement links TRBV29-1 to TRBJ2-1; the D is unclear. V dropped 1 base and J dropped 15 bases, with 13 bases sitting between them. The CDR3 totals 11 residues. Per germline, CDR1 SQVTM and CDR2 ANQGSEA. The CDR3 DNA reads as TGCAGCGTTGAAGCCGGAGAGTCTAGGTTCTTC. Translating it yields CSVEAGESRFF.

The genes are TRBV11-3 and TRBJ2-1; 12 bases agree with TRBD2. J lost 9 bases, V lost 5 bases, and 8 bases had no gene match. Germline loops: CDR1 SGHNT, CDR2 YENEEA. The CDR3 loop spans 15 amino acids. The DNA for the CDR3 is TGTGCCAGCAGCCCGTCGACTAGCGGGAGTACTGAGCAGTTCTTC. Translated: CASSPSTSGSTEQFF.

V and J are TRBV18 and TRBJ2-6; 10 bases agree with TRBD2. The germline V gene encodes CDR1 KGHSH and CDR2 LQKENI. This CDR3 is 19 amino acids long. The V and J ends lost 1 base and 2 bases, in that order; junction bases with no gene match: 8. For the CDR3, the DNA is TGTGCCAGCTCACCACTCGGCGCTAGCGGGAGTACTGGGGCCAACGTCCTGACTTTC. Its translation is CASSPLGASGSTGANVLTF.

The chain recombines TRBV6-5 with TRBJ1-5; D perhaps matches TRBD1 (6 bases). The germline V gene encodes CDR1 MNHEY and CDR2 SVGAGI. The V end lost 4 bases, the J end lost 5 bases, and 12 bases lay between the germline ends. The CDR3 is 14 residues long. The CDR3 DNA is TGTGCCAGCAGTTTGCAGGGGCCCGATCAGCCCCAGCATTTT. Translating it yields CASSLQGPDQPQHF.

The chain links TRBV2 to TRBJ2-2; 15 nucleotides line up with TRBD2. CDR1 and CDR2 from the germline V gene are SNHLY and FYNNEI. The CDR3 length is 17 residues. The J segment lost 7 bases and the V segment lost 6 bases, leaving 9 bases of the junction unmatched. CDR3 residues: CASRGTSGRLQNGELFF. The CDR3 DNA reads TGTGCCAGCAGGGGGACTAGCGGGAGGCTTCAAAACGGGGAGCTGTTTTTT.

The V and J genes are TRBV10-2 and TRBJ2-7; perhaps TRBD2 as D (5 bases). V was shortened by 6 bases and J by 0 bases, with 15 bases between the two germline ends. CDR1 is WSHSY, CDR2 SAAADI, per germline. The CDR3 has 15 amino acids. The CDR3 region has the DNA TGCGCCAGCAGCATGGACTCCTCCGTCTCCTACGAGCAGTACTTC. This encodes CASSMDSSVSYEQYF.

This clone came up once. V usage is TRBV14 and J usage is TRBJ2-1, with 9 positions matching TRBD2. This CDR3 region has 15 residues. Trimming at V came to 1 base and at J to 6 bases, leaving 4 bases not matched to a gene. CDR1 is SGHDN and CDR2 is FVKESK in the germline V gene. CDR3 sequence (DNA): TGTGCCAGCAGCCAAGGGGCGGGAGGGCCCAATGAGCAGTTCTTC. Encoded protein: CASSQGAGGPNEQFF. The complete variable domain, with remaining parts taken from reference TRBV14 and TRBJ2-1, reads EAGVTQFPSHSVIEKGQTVTLRCDPISGHDNLYWYRRVMGKEIKFLLHFVKESKQDESGMPNNRFLAERTGGTYSTLKVQPAELEDSGVYFCASSQGAGGPNEQFFGPGTRLTVL.

The rearrangement uses TRBV6-4 and TRBJ2-2, with 8 bases lining up with TRBD2. Germline V gene data show CDR1 as MRHNA and CDR2 as SNTAGT. V was clipped by 2 bases and J by 7 bases; unmatched bases: 6. The CDR3 has 15 amino acids. CDR3 sequence: CASSDAGGSLGELFF. The CDR3 coding sequence is TGTGCCAGCAGTGACGCGGGAGGAAGTCTCGGGGAGCTGTTTTTT.

This chain links TRBV9 with TRBJ1-3; D gene ambiguous. This CDR3 has 15 amino acids. In germline, CDR1 is SGDLS, CDR2 YYNGEE. Trimming shortened V by 0 bases and J by 0 bases, and 7 bases separated the two germline ends. DNA for the CDR3: TGTGCCAGCAGCGTAGAGGAGAGCTCTGGAAACACCATATATTTT. This encodes CASSVEESSGNTIYF.

V gene TRBV6-2 or TRBV6-3 combines with J gene TRBJ2-1; 7 positions agree with TRBD2. The CDR3 covers 17 residues. The trim removed 0 bases at V and 12 bases at J, leaving 17 bases unmatched. The germline V gene encodes CDR1 MNHEY and CDR2 SVGEGT. The CDR3 region is CASSYSKTSMGLKGQFF. The CDR3 DNA is TGTGCCAGCAGTTACTCGAAGACTAGCATGGGTTTAAAGGGGCAGTTCTTC.

The genes are TRBV7-6 and TRBJ1-5, with 7 bases fitting TRBD1. Germline CDR1 is SGHVS and CDR2 is FNYEAQ. V was pared by 2 bases and J by 3 bases, with 4 bases of the junction left unmatched. This CDR3 comprises 15 residues. The CDR3 sequence: CASSLQGGDNQPQHF. CDR3 DNA sequence: TGTGCCAGCAGCTTACAGGGGGGAGACAATCAGCCCCAGCATTTT.

The genes are TRBV2 and TRBJ1-3, with TRBD1 matching 8 bases. CDR1 is SNHLY, CDR2 FYNNEI, per germline. V lost 5 bases to trimming and J lost 2 bases; unmatched junction nucleotides: 5. The CDR3 length is 15 residues. The CDR3 sequence: CASSLPTGAGNTIYF. The CDR3, as DNA: TGTGCCAGCAGTCTCCCGACAGGGGCTGGAAACACCATATATTTT.

The rearrangement uses TRBV19 and TRBJ1-5; D call uncertain. Germline V gene sequence: CDR1 LNHDA, CDR2 SQIVND (reference sequence). V was clipped by 3 bases and J by 3 bases, with 12 bases between them. The CDR3 is 15 residues long. The CDR3 region is CASSIRPGDNQPQHF. For the CDR3, the DNA is TGTGCCAGTAGTATCCGGCCCGGAGACAATCAGCCCCAGCATTTT.